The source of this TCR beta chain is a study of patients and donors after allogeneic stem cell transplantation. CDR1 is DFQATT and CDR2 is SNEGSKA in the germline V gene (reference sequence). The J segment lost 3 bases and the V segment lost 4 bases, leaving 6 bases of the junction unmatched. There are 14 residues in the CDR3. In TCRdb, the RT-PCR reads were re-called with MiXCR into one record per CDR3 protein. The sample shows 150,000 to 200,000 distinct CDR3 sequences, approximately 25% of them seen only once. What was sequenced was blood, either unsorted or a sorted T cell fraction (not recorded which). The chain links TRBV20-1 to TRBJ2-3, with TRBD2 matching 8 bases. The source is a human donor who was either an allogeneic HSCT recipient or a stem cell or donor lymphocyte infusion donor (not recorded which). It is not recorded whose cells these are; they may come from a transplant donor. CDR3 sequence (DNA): TGCAGTGCTACGGTTAGCGGGATTACAGATACGCAGTATTTT. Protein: CSATVSGITDTQYF.